One and the same sample provided the 16 T cell receptor beta chains below, sequenced in a study of blood T cell repertoires in COVID-19. Measured with immunoSEQ multiplex PCR; TCRdb has only the in-frame clones, and not every one. The sample contains about 160,000 clones, 70% to 85% of which appear only once. Specimen: peripheral blood. The receptors shown here come from a man aged 55 to 70 who had recovered from COVID-19.

Here the CDR3 reads CASSLGPNNEKLFF. CDR3 nucleotide sequence: TGTGCCAGCAGCTTAGGGCCCAACAATGAAAAACTGTTTTTT. This chain connects TRBV7-2 to TRBJ1-4; D gene ambiguous. Trimming stripped 1 base from V and 5 bases from J, with 8 bases between. The CDR3 covers 14 residues. The V gene's germline CDR1 is SGHTA and CDR2 FQGNSA.

The rearrangement links TRBV5-4 to TRBJ2-7; maybe TRBD1 (5 bases). The CDR3 covers 15 residues. V lost 1 base, J lost 3 bases, and 14 bases lay in between. Germline V gives CDR1 SGHNT, CDR2 YYREEE (reference sequence). The DNA of the CDR3 is TGTGCCAGCAGCTTGTGGCAGGGCAGGAGCTACGAGCAGTACTTC. Protein product: CASSLWQGRSYEQYF.

The chain links TRBV30 to TRBJ1-1; possible D gene TRBD1, 5 bases. The CDR3 totals 14 residues. The germline V and J ends were trimmed by 6 bases and 2 bases, with 16 bases remaining between them. From germline, CDR1 is GTSNPN and CDR2 SVGIG (reference sequence). The CDR3 loop reads CACALGGTNTEAFF. CDR3 DNA: TGTGCCTGTGCTTTGGGGGGGACTAACACTGAAGCTTTCTTT.

This chain links TRBV7-2 with TRBJ2-7, with D perhaps matching TRBD1 (6 bases). Germline CDR1 reads SGHTA; CDR2 reads FQGNSA. The CDR3 is made up of 14 amino acids. The V gene lost 0 bases and the J gene lost 7 bases, with 13 bases spanning the gap. CDR3 protein: CASSLAQGRREQYF. DNA for the CDR3: TGTGCCAGCAGCTTAGCACAGGGAAGACGGGAGCAGTACTTC.

This clone was seen just once. The chain couples TRBV6-5 to TRBJ2-7; a possible D gene is TRBD1 (5 bases). V dropped 7 bases and J dropped 0 bases, with 13 bases sitting between them. The CDR3 extends over 14 amino acids. The V gene's germline CDR1 is MNHEY and CDR2 SVGAGI. DNA of the CDR3: TGTGCCAGCAAACAACCAGGGAACTCCTACGAGCAGTACTTC. Translation gives CASKQPGNSYEQYF.

The J gene is TRBJ2-1, the V gene TRBV28; 8 positions agree with TRBD2. The CDR3 covers 12 residues. Trimming took 3 bases from V and 15 from J; bases not matched to a gene: 7. Per germline, CDR1 MDHEN and CDR2 SYDVKM. The CDR3 is CASSLLAGRRFF. The CDR3 nucleotides read TGTGCCAGCAGTTTGTTAGCGGGGAGGCGGTTCTTC.

This chain connects TRBV24-1 to TRBJ2-5; D is ambiguous. V lost 3 bases, J lost 5 bases, and 6 bases lay in between. CDR1 and CDR2 from the germline V gene are KGHDR and SFDVKD. There are 12 residues in the CDR3. This chain's CDR3 is CATSDPGETQYF. The CDR3 DNA sequence: TGTGCCACCAGTGATCCCGGGGAGACCCAGTACTTC.

This clone was counted once. One junction end does not reproduce the germline sequence, and a read error may be involved. The chain recombines TRBV4-1 with TRBJ2-1; TRBD1 matches at 7 bases. CDR1 is MGHRA and CDR2 is YSYEKL in the germline V gene. This CDR3 has 13 residues. CDR3 amino acids: CASTQGGTNEQFF. CDR3 coding DNA: TGCGCCAGCACCCAAGGGGGCACCAATGAGCAGTTCTTC.

The table lists this clone with a count of one. This rearrangement joins TRBV3-1 (or the pseudogene TRBV3-2) to TRBJ2-7; D not certain. The germline CDR1 and CDR2 sequences are LGHDT and YNNKEL (reference sequence). The V and J ends lost 3 bases and 4 bases respectively, with 7 bases between them. The CDR3 contains 12 residues. The CDR3 nucleotides are TGTGCCAGCAGCCATGACAAGTACGAGCAGTACTTC. Its translation: CASSHDKYEQYF.

The V and J genes are TRBV4-2 and TRBJ1-2; TRBD1 agrees at 12 bases. Germline CDR1 reads LGHNA; CDR2 reads YNFKEQ. Losses at the gene ends were 3 bases for V and 7 bases for J; bases not matched to a gene: 12. CDR3 length: 17 residues. CDR3 sequence (DNA): TGTGCCAGCAGCCAGGAGATAGAGGGACAGGGGGCGCGTGGCTACACCTTC. It is translated as CASSQEIEGQGARGYTF.

The CDR3 sequence: CASSPTGTFPYEQYF. In DNA, the CDR3 is TGTGCCAGCAGCCCTACAGGGACATTTCCCTACGAGCAGTACTTC. This chain connects TRBV11-2 to TRBJ2-7, with D perhaps TRBD1 (6 bases). Germline CDR1 is SGHAT and CDR2 is FQNNGV. V was clipped by 5 bases and J by 2 bases, with 16 bases between them. The CDR3 sequence is 15 residues long.

The genes are TRBV5-1 and TRBJ2-7; TRBD1 matches 10 bases. Germline V gene lookup returns CDR1 SGHRS and CDR2 YFSETQ. The CDR3 consists of 15 residues. Trimming cost V 3 bases and J 7 bases; bases outside gene matches: 10. The CDR3 DNA sequence: TGCGCCAGCAGCTCTCCGAGACAGGGGGCTGGAGAGCAGTACTTC. Amino acids: CASSSPRQGAGEQYF.

This clone has just a few counts. The genes are TRBV29-1 and TRBJ1-1, with a tentative D call TRBD1 (6 bases). Per germline, CDR1 SQVTM and CDR2 ANQGSEA. The CDR3 is 12 amino acids. Deletions cut 6 bases from V and 11 bases from J, with 19 bases between. The CDR3 region is CSVGKGEGSAFF. CDR3 nucleotide sequence: TGCAGCGTGGGCAAGGGGGAGGGCTCGGCTTTCTTT. Variable domain in full (rest from reference TRBV29-1 and TRBJ1-1): SAVISQKPSRDICQRGTSLTIQCQVDSQVTMMFWYRQQPGQSLTLIATANQGSEATYESGFVIDKFPISRPNLTFSTLTVSNMSPEDSSIYLCSVGKGEGSAFFGQGTRLTVV.

The rearrangement links TRBV19 to TRBJ2-7, with 12 bases lining up with TRBD1. The CDR3 has 20 residues. V lost 5 bases, J lost 2 bases, and 19 bases stayed unmatched. Germline lookup yields CDR1 LNHDA and CDR2 SQIVND (reference sequence). The CDR3 sequence: CASSPIGTGTGGSVPYEQYF. CDR3 coding DNA: TGTGCCAGTAGTCCCATTGGTACGGGGACAGGGGGCTCGGTCCCCTACGAGCAGTACTTC. Variable domain in full (rest from reference TRBV19 and TRBJ2-7): DGGITQSPKYLFRKEGQNVTLSCEQNLNHDAMYWYRQDPGQGLRLIYYSQIVNDFQKGDIAEGYSVSREKKESFPLTVTSAQKNPTAFYLCASSPIGTGTGGSVPYEQYFGPGTRLTVT.

This clone was seen once. This chain joins TRBV6-6 and TRBJ2-7; TRBD1 aligns across 9 bases. The CDR3 extends over 15 amino acids. Losses at the gene ends were 7 bases for V and 6 bases for J; bases not matched to a gene: 13. Per the germline V gene, CDR1 is MNHNY and CDR2 is SVGAGI (reference sequence). The CDR3 here is CASNHPGQGLGEQYF. The CDR3 DNA is TGTGCCAGCAACCATCCGGGACAGGGTTTAGGCGAGCAGTACTTC.

J is TRBJ1-3 and V is TRBV7-6; D is undetermined. Germline CDR1 and CDR2: SGHVS and FNYEAQ. The CDR3 length is 17 residues. Trimming left V 1 base short and J 3 bases short, with 16 bases between. In nucleotides, the CDR3 is TGTGCCAGCAGCTTAGAGGAGGTTTTCCGGGGTGGAAACACCATATATTTT. Its translation is CASSLEEVFRGGNTIYF.